Below, one T cell receptor (beta chain) is given with its context. Its antigen is currently unknown. Trimming cost V 2 bases and J 9 bases; bases outside gene matches: 4. In germline, CDR1 is MNHEY, CDR2 SVGAGI. CDR3 length equals 13 residues. TCRdb keeps only in-frame clones here, not all; method: immunoSEQ multiplex PCR. The sample lists roughly 42,000 clones, around nine tenths occurring once. This record belongs to a study of OX40 agonist ivuxolimab in advanced cancers. Study in general: At roughly 83% male, the cohort had a mean age of approximately 64 years, ranging from 23 to 79. Study-wide points: Expanded peripheral T-cell antigen specificity went undetermined. Average numbers of expanded clones were greater in CD8+ T cells than in CD4+. Clonal expansion was seen in CD4+ and CD8+ blood T cells by week 6 at 0.1 to 3.0 mg/kg.

The chain combines TRBV6-5 with TRBJ2-1; 7 bases line up with TRBD1. The sequencing here drew on CD4+ or CD8+ T cells sorted from blood, taken in a trial of the OX40 agonist ivuxolimab. The clonotype was recovered from an adult with an advanced solid tumor such as melanoma, head and neck, liver or kidney cancer. The CDR3 DNA is TGTGCCAGCAGTTACGGACAGGCTGGTGAGCAGTTCTTC. It specifies CASSYGQAGEQFF.